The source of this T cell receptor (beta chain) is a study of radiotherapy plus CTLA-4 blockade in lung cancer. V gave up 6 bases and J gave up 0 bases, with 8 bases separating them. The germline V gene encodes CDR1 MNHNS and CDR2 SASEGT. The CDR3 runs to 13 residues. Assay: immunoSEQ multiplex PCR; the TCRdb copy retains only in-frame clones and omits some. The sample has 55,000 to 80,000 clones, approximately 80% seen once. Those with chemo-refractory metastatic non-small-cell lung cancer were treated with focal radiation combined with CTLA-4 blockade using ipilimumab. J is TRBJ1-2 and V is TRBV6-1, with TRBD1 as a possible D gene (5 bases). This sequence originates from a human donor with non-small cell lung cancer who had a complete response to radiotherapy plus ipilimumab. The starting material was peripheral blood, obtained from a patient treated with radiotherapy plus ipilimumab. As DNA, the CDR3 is TGTGCCAGCAGCAGGGCCTCTAACTATGGCTACACCTTC. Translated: CASSRASNYGYTF.